This TCR beta chain was sequenced for a study of T cell repertoires and Cas9 in healthy adults (dated by TCRdb to about 2018). About the investigation overall: Multi-effector potency, cytotoxicity and lineage determination within the CD4 and CD8 compartments were characterized for SpCas9-reactive T cells. The study examined preexisting T cell immunity against the Streptococcus pyogenes Cas9 nuclease (SpCas9) used in CRISPR gene editing.

Of note for this clone: The antigen it binds to is not known. Per-base quality was not reported, and no clone a single base away is much larger than it.

Study-wide findings and limitations: In vitro, SpCas9-reactive regulatory T cells were reported to reduce the proliferation and function of SpCas9-reactive effector T cells.

Donors were healthy humans. Library prep was done by the immunoSEQ multiplex PCR assay. The clones in this table, taken by TCRdb from immuneACCESS, are in-frame only. Not every clone is retained; where verified, under half of the shortfall comes from an unresolved V gene, and the cause of the rest is unknown. This sample gives tens of thousands of clones in total; roughly 92% of them show up just once. The ten largest account for more than 0.65% of the sample. As encoded in the germline V gene, CDR1 is SGHTA while CDR2 is FQGTGA. Inclusive of the bounding cysteine and phenylalanine, the CDR3 is 13 residues long. Kept here is only the CDR3 DNA, which spans 39 bases and is read in frame from base 1. Trimming accounts for 5 bases at V and 5 bases at J, while the number of junction bases matched to no gene is 3.

The sequence is built from TRBV7-3 and TRBJ2-1; the central 7 bases match TRBD2. The specimen sequenced was CD4+ effector T cells (CD127+, CD25-, CD137-, CD154-) from PBMCs; culture status not recorded. The clonotype originates from a human donor in good health. The CDR3 region reads CASSPLADNEQFF. In nucleotides, the sequence is TGTGCCAGCAGCCCCCTAGCGGACAATGAGCAGTTCTTC.